A selection of T cell receptor beta chains follows, all from one sample in a study of blood T cells in healthy people across ages. A single record per CDR3 protein comes from TCRdb applying MiXCR to the 5' RACE reads. The sample lists approximately 800,000 distinct CDR3 sequences; under 40% were seen once. The sample was blood. The source is a man aged 18 to 30 in good health. CDR3s include the opening cysteine and the closing phenylalanine or tryptophan. Each record gives: clone size, J gene, V gene, D gene, CDR3 protein, CDR3 DNA. D genes are given only for firm matches. Size is omitted from some rows. Given values are once, few, many or a class for expanded clones.

.	TRBJ2-2	TRBV5-5	.	CASSWTWGGANTGELFF	TGTGCCAGCAGCTGGACGTGGGGCGGGGCGAACACCGGGGAGCTGTTTTTT
.	TRBJ2-3	TRBV9	TRBD1	CAGGPSSRTGGADTQYF	TGTGCCGGCGGCCCTAGTAGTCGGACAGGGGGCGCAGATACGCAGTATTTT
many	TRBJ2-7	TRBV15	.	CATSRDQAGVDYEQYF	TGTGCCACCAGCAGAGATCAGGCAGGAGTAGACTACGAGCAGTACTTC
.	TRBJ2-3	TRBV5-5	TRBD2	CASSFSGASTDTRYF	TGTGCCAGCAGCTTTAGCGGGGCTAGCACAGATACGCGGTATTTT
few	TRBJ2-7	TRBV18	TRBD1	CASSPPQGISYEQYF	TGTGCCAGCTCACCACCACAGGGGATATCCTACGAGCAGTACTTC
many	TRBJ2-3	TRBV10-3	.	CAISAEGSDTDTQYF	TGTGCCATCAGTGCGGAGGGGTCCGACACAGATACGCAGTATTTT
many	TRBJ2-1	TRBV20-1	.	CSADRNNEQFF	TGCAGTGCCGACAGGAACAATGAGCAGTTCTTC
.	TRBJ2-1	TRBV7-7	TRBD2	CASSLDAGGRNNEQFF	TGTGCTAGCAGCTTAGACGCGGGGGGCAGGAACAATGAGCAGTTCTTC
.	TRBJ2-7	TRBV9	.	CASSATGFAEQYF	TGTGCCAGCAGCGCAACAGGTTTCGCCGAGCAGTACTTC
few	TRBJ2-7	TRBV7-8	.	CASSLAGAVSSYEQYF	TGTGCCAGCAGCTTAGCCGGGGCAGTCTCATCCTACGAGCAGTACTTC
many	TRBJ2-1	TRBV5-1	.	CASSYGPYNEQFF	TGCGCCAGCAGCTATGGACCTTACAATGAGCAGTTCTTC
few	TRBJ1-1	TRBV6-2/TRBV6-3	.	CASSYGGAEAFF	TGTGCCAGCAGTTACGGTGGGGCTGAAGCTTTCTTT
.	TRBJ2-2	TRBV10-3	TRBD1	CTISDRATGELFF	TGTACCATCAGCGACAGGGCCACCGGGGAGCTGTTTTTT
few	TRBJ1-5	TRBV20-1	TRBD1	CSARGQGSNQPQHF	TGCAGTGCTAGGGGACAGGGGAGCAATCAGCCCCAGCATTTT
.	TRBJ1-2	TRBV14	.	CASTGGRGYGYTF	TGTGCCAGCACCGGGGGCAGGGGATATGGCTACACCTTC
.	TRBJ1-1	TRBV15	.	CATSRDRGSPRGAFF	TGTGCCACCAGCAGAGACAGGGGATCCCCACGGGGAGCTTTCTTT
once	TRBJ2-5	TRBV6-5	.	CASSYSRDTQETQYF	TGTGCCAGCAGTTACTCGCGGGACACCCAAGAGACCCAGTACTTC
.	TRBJ2-7	TRBV27	TRBD1	CASSSRTGGHEQYF	TGTGCCAGCAGTAGTCGGACAGGGGGCCACGAGCAGTACTTC
few	TRBJ2-6	TRBV14	.	CASSQRVSGANVLTF	TGTGCCAGCAGCCAACGGGTTTCTGGGGCCAACGTCCTGACTTTC
.	TRBJ1-2	TRBV12-3/TRBV12-4	.	CASSARQFYGYTF	TGTGCCAGCAGTGCCCGACAGTTCTATGGCTACACCTTC
few	TRBJ1-5	TRBV18	.	CASSPTGYSNQPQHF	TGTGCCAGCTCACCAACCGGTTATAGCAATCAGCCCCAGCATTTT
.	TRBJ2-5	TRBV5-1	TRBD2	CASSLEASGSQETQYF	TGCGCCAGCAGCTTGGAAGCTAGCGGGAGCCAAGAGACCCAGTACTTC
.	TRBJ1-2	TRBV12-3/TRBV12-4	.	CASDLVLDGYTF	TGTGCCAGCGATCTCGTTTTGGATGGCTACACCTTC
many	TRBJ1-2	TRBV7-6	.	CASSFGTEYGYTF	TGTGCCAGCAGCTTCGGGACCGAGTATGGCTACACCTTC
.	TRBJ2-7	TRBV30	TRBD1	CALNRDRGLYEQYF	TGTGCCTTGAACAGGGACAGGGGGCTCTACGAGCAGTACTTC
few	TRBJ2-3	TRBV7-9	TRBD2	CASRPLVAGGLTDTQYF	TGTGCCAGCAGACCCCTAGTAGCGGGGGGTCTCACAGATACGCAGTATTTT
many	TRBJ2-7	TRBV12-3/TRBV12-4	TRBD1	CASSLGQGPYEQYF	TGTGCCAGCAGTCTCGGACAGGGGCCCTACGAGCAGTACTTC
many	TRBJ2-1	TRBV7-6	.	CASSSRLVNEQFF	TGTGCCAGCAGCTCCCGACTCGTCAATGAGCAGTTCTTC
few	TRBJ1-1	TRBV20-1	.	CSAPVSRGGWTEAFF	TGCAGTGCTCCTGTAAGTCGGGGAGGGTGGACTGAAGCTTTCTTT
.	TRBJ2-1	TRBV27	.	CASGLLDSDYNEQFF	TGTGCCAGCGGTCTCCTAGATTCGGATTACAATGAGCAGTTCTTC
few	TRBJ1-6	TRBV14	.	CASSQVAGRLPLHF	TGTGCCAGCAGCCAAGTAGCCGGAAGGCTGCCCCTCCACTTT
.	TRBJ2-1	TRBV7-9	.	CASSSYRDRHEQFF	TGTGCCAGCAGCTCGTACAGGGACCGTCATGAGCAGTTCTTC
.	TRBJ2-2	TRBV5-1	.	CASSTNSNTGELFF	TGCGCCAGCAGTACGAATTCGAACACCGGGGAGCTGTTTTTT
.	TRBJ2-5	TRBV15	.	CATRRGITEETQYF	TGTGCCACCAGGAGAGGGATAACCGAAGAGACCCAGTACTTC
many	TRBJ2-7	TRBV2	.	CASSLQGSYEQYF	TGTGCCAGCAGTTTACAGGGATCCTACGAGCAGTACTTC
.	TRBJ1-2	TRBV7-2	.	CASSKDLRNGYTF	TGTGCCAGCAGCAAGGACTTACGGAATGGCTACACCTTC
.	TRBJ2-1	TRBV6-6	.	CASTGGSSSYNEQFF	TGTGCCAGCACGGGGGGCAGCAGCTCCTACAATGAGCAGTTCTTC
few	TRBJ1-6	TRBV7-9	.	CASSPQLVGSSYNSPLHF	TGTGCCAGCAGCCCACAGTTGGTGGGAAGCTCCTATAATTCACCCCTCCACTTT
.	TRBJ2-5	TRBV24-1	.	CATSIAANEQYF	TGTGCCACCAGTATAGCGGCCAATGAGCAGTACTTC
.	TRBJ2-3	TRBV9	.	CASSVATAGASTDTQYF	TGTGCCAGCAGCGTAGCTACGGCGGGGGCTAGCACAGATACGCAGTATTTT
many	TRBJ2-3	TRBV20-1	.	CSARARGITDTQYF	TGCAGTGCTAGAGCGAGGGGGATCACAGATACGCAGTATTTT
.	TRBJ2-3	TRBV20-1	.	CSASAWEPDTQYF	TGCAGTGCTAGCGCGTGGGAGCCAGATACGCAGTATTTT
.	TRBJ1-5	TRBV12-3/TRBV12-4	.	CASSLSRSQQPQHF	TGTGCCAGCAGTTTGTCAAGGAGTCAACAGCCCCAGCATTTT
.	TRBJ1-1	TRBV20-1	TRBD1	CSALQGALSEAFF	TGCAGTGCTTTACAGGGGGCGCTCAGTGAAGCTTTCTTT